The T cell receptor beta chain under discussion was sequenced for a study of T cells in Graves' hyperthyroidism and ophthalmopathy (dated by TCRdb to about 2019). As for the study more broadly: Peripheral blood was sampled at the time of initial diagnosis, prior to any treatment. In addition, the study compared T-cell repertoires in thyroid tissue and in blood from a handful of Graves' hyperthyroidism patients. The roughly 99 discovery patients were divided at random into training and test sets in a 7:3 ratio. A discovery cohort of about 96 patients, roughly 45 with Graves' ophthalmopathy and 55 to 60 with stable Graves' hyperthyroidism, was used to find distinguishing TCR V-J signatures. An independent validation cohort of fewer than 20 hyperthyroidism patients and approximately 15 patients who later progressed to ophthalmopathy tested prospective prediction of ophthalmopathy. According to the paper, TCR Vbeta CDR3 sequencing was carried out on over 130 peripheral blood samples, which came from fewer than 50 ophthalmopathy, under 80 hyperthyroidism and roughly 17 progressor patients. After sampling, hyperthyroidism patients received methimazole starting at 30 mg daily, and ophthalmopathy patients received high-dose intravenous methylprednisolone.

Taken from the germline V gene (reference sequence), the CDR1 and CDR2 loops are SGHKS and YYEKEE. The cysteine opens and the phenylalanine closes a CDR3 of 16 amino acids. The sequence is cut down to CDR3 DNA, 48 bases in frame from base 1. Points on this clonotype: Its recognized antigen is unknown. One base away lies a much larger clone, so this may be a sequencing read error.

What the authors observed across the whole study: Sample size was not statistically predetermined, and investigators were not blinded to group allocation. In cross-validation, a model built on a 13 V-J signature told ophthalmopathy apart from stable hyperthyroidism with approximately 90% sensitivity and approximately 84% specificity, and in testing the same model reached 80%/75%. Most expanded thyroid clonotypes (frequency above 0.001) were also detected in blood, suggesting blood repertoires may reflect thyroid immune responses. In validation, progression to ophthalmopathy was predicted by the model with nearly 71% sensitivity and roughly 76% specificity, a median of about 6 months before onset.

Amplification of TCR beta CDR3 regions was carried out from RNA transcripts. The first round of RT-PCR for the TCR CDR3 was performed with the HTBI primer set and the Qiagen OneStep RT-PCR kit. A second multiplex PCR round built the libraries, followed by size selection and purification. Libraries were sequenced paired-end with 100 bp reads on an Illumina HiSeq2000. The original pipeline was this. SOAPnuke was used to process the raw data, throwing out any read that contained adapters or uncalled bases, had a mean Phred below 15, or lacked an exact constant-primer or identifier match. COPE v1.2.5 was used to merge the high-quality paired reads, and each unique nucleotide sequence was defined as a clonotype. MiTCR v1.1 was used to align clonotypes to the IMGT TRBV, TRBD and TRBJ reference segments. The analysis was restricted to V-J combinations with a frequency above 0.0001, which together covered 99.2% of the repertoires. A TCS score was defined as the ratio of F50 (clonal expansion) to E x V (chaos), with BLOSUM62-based TCRdist applied between CDR3 peptides within each V-J. Welch's t-statistics and random forest reduced fewer than 600 V-J features to 13, which were used in a naive Bayes classifier (R e1071). Clones were called with MiXCR by TCRdb after fastp trimmed the public reads at Q25, and only in-frame beta chains were retained. When rows share a CDR3 protein, they turn into one entry using the most common DNA and genes. These V and J calls derive from TCRdb rather than the authors' analysis. The sample table contains more than 500,000 distinct CDR3 sequences; only one count was recorded for approximately 16% of them. The ten largest clones capture less than 30% of the sample.

Moderately to severely active disease, a Clinical Activity Score of at least 3, a NOSPECS grade of at least 4, and a duration under 3 months were present in ophthalmopathy patients. Exclusion was applied to patients with uncontrolled infections, other autoimmune diseases, pregnancy or lactation. Clinical symptoms, serum thyroxine and TRAb, thyroid ultrasound, and orbital computed tomography formed the basis for the diagnoses. PBMCs were separated from about 10 ml of fresh peripheral blood using Ficoll-Paque density gradient centrifugation. Trizol reagent was used to extract total RNA, and RNA quality was then checked on an Agilent 2100 Bioanalyzer.

Sequenced input: blood. Recombination linked TRBV5-5 to TRBJ2-7; confidence is insufficient to name the D gene. The assigned J gene may be wrong: the sequence end matches TRBJ2-1 better. This sequence was found in a woman in her twenties or thirties with Graves' ophthalmopathy. For the CDR3, the sequence is CASSLRYGDGPYEQFF. The bases read TGCGCCAGCAGCCTAAGGTACGGAGACGGACCCTACGAGCAGTTCTTC.